One sample yielded the 7 T cell receptor beta chains listed below, sequenced in a study of blood T cell repertoires in COVID-19. Sequenced by immunoSEQ multiplex PCR; TCRdb stores in-frame clones only, minus some. The sample yields around 300,000 clones, about 89% seen once. The sample comprised peripheral blood. All receptors come from a man aged 50 to 59 with acute or convalescent COVID-19.

The V and J genes are TRBV10-3 and TRBJ1-3, with D uncertain. The CDR3 sequence is 14 residues long. V shed 4 bases and J shed 2 bases, with 9 bases lying between them. The germline gives CDR1 ENHRY, CDR2 SYGVKD. This chain's CDR3 is CAISARGAGNTIYF. As DNA, the CDR3 is TGTGCCATCAGTGCCCGGGGAGCTGGAAACACCATATATTTT.

The rearrangement joins TRBV27 to TRBJ1-6; 7 bases are a match to TRBD1. The germline CDR1 and CDR2 sequences are MNHEY and SMNVEV (reference sequence). This CDR3 region has 14 residues. V lost 8 bases and J lost 9; bases outside the gene matches: 10. In nucleotides, the CDR3 is TGTGCCAGCGGCTCAAGGGGGCTAGGTTCACCCCTCCACTTT. Translated: CASGSRGLGSPLHF.

The chain recombines TRBV7-8 with TRBJ2-3; D unresolved. CDR1 is SGHVS, CDR2 FQNEAQ, per germline. V was clipped by 1 base and J by 2 bases, with 7 bases between them. This CDR3 is built from 14 residues. The CDR3 sequence is CASSLVGYTDTQYF. In nucleotides, the CDR3 is TGTGCCAGCAGCTTAGTCGGGTACACAGATACGCAGTATTTT.

This clone showed up just once. This rearrangement joins TRBV18 to TRBJ2-3; tentatively, D is TRBD1 (6 bases). V lost 8 bases and J 5 bases, leaving 26 bases between the germline ends. Per germline, CDR1 KGHSH and CDR2 LQKENI. This CDR3 is built from 17 residues. This CDR3 is CASPSPGQSLPGDTQYF. CDR3 coding DNA: TGTGCCAGCCCCTCGCCGGGACAATCATTGCCCGGAGATACGCAGTATTTT.

The chain combines TRBV13 with TRBJ2-5, with a tentative D call TRBD2 (7 bases). The CDR3 contains 15 residues. Germline V gene sequence: CDR1 PRHDT, CDR2 FYEKMQ (reference sequence). The V and J ends lost 5 bases and 4 bases respectively, with 17 bases between them. The CDR3 sequence: CASSPGGGALETQYF. CDR3 nucleotides: TGTGCCAGCAGCCCGGGGGGCGGGGCCCTAGAGACCCAGTACTTC.

The chain carries TRBV7-3 and TRBJ2-5, with TRBD2 matching over 13 bases. Germline CDR1 is SGHTA and CDR2 is FQGTGA. The CDR3 has 15 amino acids. V was clipped by 5 bases and J by 5 bases; unmatched bases: 5. The CDR3 DNA sequence: TGTGCCAGCAGCACCTCGGGACTAGCGGGGGAGACCCAGTACTTC. The encoded protein is CASSTSGLAGETQYF.

The chain uses TRBV7-3 and TRBJ1-1; 9 bases fit TRBD1. The V gene end was trimmed by 5 bases and the J gene end by 6 bases; junction bases not matched to a gene: 10. The CDR3 consists of 15 residues. Germline CDR1 reads SGHTA; CDR2 reads FQGTGA. The CDR3 DNA is TGTGCCAGCAGCCTAAACACCGGGACAGGGTCTGAAGCTTTCTTT. It yields the protein CASSLNTGTGSEAFF.